Listed here is a single TCR beta chain. Its antigen is not identified. This sample is drawn from a study of T cell responses to AZD1222 COVID-19 vaccine. Whole-study findings and limits: Of the AZD1222 recipients, only 5 or 6 were seropositive at baseline.

The CDR3 length is 15 residues. Germline values: CDR1 SGHTA, CDR2 FQGNSA. The V end was cut by 1 base, the J end by 4 bases, with 12 bases between. Assay used: immunoSEQ multiplex PCR; TCRdb lists only in-frame clones, some missing. The data show around 150,000 clones, roughly nine tenths seen once. Sequenced material: peripheral blood, taken on day 0 of MenACWY control vaccination. The source is an adult in good health. The chain recombines TRBV7-2 with TRBJ2-3; TRBD1 or TRBD2 may be the D gene (6 bases each). CDR3 protein: CASSLGLGGPDTQYF. CDR3 DNA: TGTGCCAGCAGCTTAGGTCTGGGGGGCCCAGATACGCAGTATTTT.